This record concerns one TCR beta chain sequence. This clone appeared once. No cognate antigen has been identified for it. No much larger clone exists at a distance of one base, and base qualities are not known. Whole blood was collected in K2EDTA tubes by collaborating institutions according to the institutions' own protocols. For TCRbeta analysis, collaborators shipped samples in one of three forms: frozen whole blood, isolated PBMCs, or DNA extracted from either of those sample types. From its cysteine to its phenylalanine, the CDR3 spans 13 amino acids. Only the CDR3 DNA is retained, 39 bases long and in frame from the first base. According to the germline V gene, CDR1 reads ENHRY and CDR2 reads SYGVKD. V drops 0 bases and J drops 8 bases, leaving 10 bases in between. The immunoSEQ Assay, a bias-controlled multiplex PCR, was used to amplify TCRbeta CDR3 regions from genomic DNA. The authors processed their data as follows. The number of nucleated cells in each sample was estimated from the amplification of reference gene primers within the assay. To quantify the absolute abundance of each unique TCRbeta CDR3 rearrangement, sequence reads were collapsed and filtered. For each sample, productive Simpson clonality was calculated as the square root of Simpson's diversity index across productive rearrangements. The clones in this table, taken by TCRdb from immuneACCESS, are in-frame only. Not every clone is retained; where verified, under half of the shortfall comes from an unresolved V gene, and the cause of the rest is unknown. That table furnishes V, J and clone size, whereas the DNA furnished D and trimming. For this sample the table gives about 98,000 clones, of which roughly 80% were detected only once. The biggest ten clones account for around 10% of the sample.

The data were obtained in a study of blood T cell repertoires in COVID-19 (dated by TCRdb to the early 2020s). Broadly, across the study: Samples from collaborators originated in the United States, Italy and Spain and spanned both the acute and convalescent phases of COVID-19. Nearly every sample came with metadata listing a de-identified subject ID, COVID-19 status, age in years and sex. The prospective study material was composed of cDNA or gDNA derived from T cells, B-cell-depleted T cells, or PBMCs. Subjects who had been exposed to COVID-19, were actively infected with it, or had recovered from it provided the deeply sampled blood TCRbeta repertoires that made up the dataset. A freely available public database, intended as a resource for researchers studying the immune response to SARS-CoV-2, is where the repertoires were released. The samples were drawn from two sources: the first 160 participants of the ongoing ImmuneRACE study, and over 950 subjects contributed by 6 global collaborators. HLA class I and class II types, where available, came from metadata supplied by the sample provider rather than from assay-based typing. Paper-wide results and their limitations: How much clinical and demographic metadata was included differed by source and by participant, and the metadata was provided uncurated.

Input material: peripheral blood. The TCR was taken from a woman of 80 years or more with acute or convalescent COVID-19. The chain is encoded by TRBV10-3 joined to TRBJ1-2, with the D gene not confidently named. The CDR3 amino acid sequence is: CAISESRSLGYTF. The DNA is as follows: TGTGCCATCAGTGAGTCGAGGTCTCTCGGCTACACCTTC.